The entry below describes one TCR beta chain. The antigen remains unidentified. The sample comes from a study of T cell responses to AZD1222 COVID-19 vaccine. Overall study results and limits: The span of vaccine-associated CD4 TCRs extended across spike, with dominance at 160-218 and 743-854.

The assay was immunoSEQ multiplex PCR, and TCRdb's table has in-frame clones only and misses some. The sample holds 95,000 to 150,000 clones; about nine tenths are singletons and the top ten take roughly 4.2%. CDR1 MGHRA and CDR2 YSYEKL come from the germline V gene. J was trimmed by 4 bases and V by 0 bases; bases with no gene match: 12. This CDR3 contains 17 residues. The specimen comprised peripheral blood, sampled on day 0 of AZD1222 vaccination. The source is an adult in good health. This chain links TRBV4-1 with TRBJ2-7; 7 nucleotides match TRBD2. CDR3 sequence: CASSQDSQREIYYEQYF. The CDR3 DNA follows: TGCGCCAGCAGCCAAGATTCCCAGCGGGAAATATATTACGAGCAGTACTTC.